The 8 T cell receptor beta chains presented below share a single source sample, sequenced in a study of blood T cell repertoires in COVID-19. Clones were read by immunoSEQ multiplex PCR, and TCRdb kept only the in-frame ones, dropping some. Of 150,000 to 200,000 clones listed, about 83% are singletons. Source material: peripheral blood. The source is a human donor in a cohort sampled during active COVID-19.

V gene TRBV20-1 combines with J gene TRBJ2-5, with 9 positions matching TRBD1. The J segment lost 4 bases and the V segment lost 3 bases, leaving 6 bases of the junction unmatched. Germline CDR1 is DFQATT and CDR2 is SNEGSKA (reference sequence). This CDR3 is built from 14 residues. The chain's CDR3 is CSASPGTGRETQYF. DNA for the CDR3: TGCAGTGCTAGTCCCGGGACAGGGAGAGAGACCCAGTACTTC.

The chain recombines TRBV27 with TRBJ1-1, with a weak D call TRBD1 (6 bases). V was shortened by 3 bases and J by 0 bases, with 26 bases between the two germline ends. CDR3 size: 20 residues. Germline loops: CDR1 MNHEY, CDR2 SMNVEV (reference sequence). The CDR3 DNA sequence: TGTGCCAGCAGTTTGTGGGGTTACAGGGAAGTGCCAACGTTGAACACTGAAGCTTTCTTT. It codes for CASSLWGYREVPTLNTEAFF.

The chain joins TRBV6-6 to TRBJ2-7, with TRBD2 as a possible D gene (6 bases). The CDR3 runs to 14 residues. Trimming shortened V by 2 bases and J by 6 bases, and 14 bases separated the two germline ends. The germline V gene has CDR1 MNHNY and CDR2 SVGAGI (reference sequence). CDR3 DNA: TGTGCCAGCAGTTACCGACTAGTCGAGAGCGAGCAGTACTTC. Protein: CASSYRLVESEQYF.

This clone was seen more than once but under ten times. This chain connects TRBV7-9 to TRBJ1-2; D might be TRBD1 (5 bases). The CDR3 runs to 13 residues. CDR1 SEHNR and CDR2 FQNEAQ come from the germline V gene (reference sequence). The germline V and J ends were trimmed by 8 bases and 4 bases, with 14 bases remaining between them. The CDR3 DNA follows: TGTGCCAGCTCGCGGGGACGGGGCTATGGCTACACCTTC. It encodes CASSRGRGYGYTF.

The rearrangement joins TRBV4-1 to TRBJ2-1, with 12 positions matching TRBD2. CDR3 size: 15 residues. J lost 15 bases, V lost 4 bases, and 13 bases had no gene match. The germline CDR1 and CDR2 sequences are MGHRA and YSYEKL. The CDR3 sequence is CASSPDDPSGRGRFF. In nucleotides, the CDR3 is TGCGCCAGCAGCCCAGACGACCCTAGCGGGAGGGGACGGTTCTTC.

This chain connects TRBV2 to TRBJ2-1, with 12 bases aligning to TRBD2. The CDR3 has 20 residues. V lost 3 bases, J lost 6 bases, and 18 bases stayed unmatched. Germline V CDR1 and CDR2: SNHLY, FYNNEI. The CDR3 reads CASSDRDRLAGGRSPNEQFF. The DNA for the CDR3 is TGTGCCAGCAGTGATAGGGACCGCCTAGCGGGGGGGCGGAGTCCCAATGAGCAGTTCTTC.

The V gene is TRBV2, the J gene TRBJ1-4; TRBD1 is a possible D gene (6 bases). Trimming took 6 bases from V and 7 from J, leaving 12 bases between them. The CDR3 is 13 residues long. Germline CDR1 and CDR2: SNHLY and FYNNEI. The CDR3 region is CASRAGVGEKLFF. In nucleotides, the CDR3 is TGTGCCAGCAGAGCAGGGGTGGGTGAAAAACTGTTTTTT.

The chain carries TRBV2 and TRBJ1-2, with no clear D. Looked up from germline, CDR1 is SNHLY and CDR2 is FYNNEI. V lost 3 bases and J 0 bases, leaving 8 bases between the germline ends. The CDR3 contains 14 residues. The CDR3 bases are TGTGCCAGCAGTGACGCGCTAGCTAACTATGGCTACACCTTC. It yields the protein CASSDALANYGYTF.